This TCR beta chain derives from a study of cytomegalovirus exposure and HLA in healthy donors (dated by TCRdb to 2016 to 2017). Regarding the complete study: A later analysis indicated that the 95 to 150 validation repertoires were generated on the platform also employed for the roughly 730 repertoires of the first cohort. The study aimed to test whether cataloging public T cell receptors could reveal signatures of past pathogen exposure. Along with the roughly 700-subject first cohort, a separate validation cohort of over a hundred different subjects was used. The study combined high-throughput TCR immunosequencing, statistical association of individual TCRs with disease status, and machine learning to predict cytomegalovirus infection status. Overall study outcomes, separate from this receptor: Across donors, most TCR sequences were observed very rarely, whereas some public TCRs were present in many individuals. A later analysis found that TCRs clustered in the first cohort also tended to co-occur in the 120 validation repertoires, with 90% to 95% of cluster scores above 0. The validation cohort had no HLA typing available for a later analysis, so co-occurrence within that cohort was assessed over all 120 or so repertoires. It was suggested by the authors that the approach could potentially be generalized to other disease states and immunological phenotypes. A total of roughly 160 TCR beta chains were listed by the study as associated with cytomegalovirus. In both the original and validation cohorts, the classifier was reported to diagnose cytomegalovirus status with high specificity and sensitivity. Three of the identified cytomegalovirus-associated TCR beta chains were confirmed in vitro to be specific for cytomegalovirus antigens.

Per the germline V gene, SGHDN is the CDR1 and FVKESK is the CDR2. The cysteine opens and the phenylalanine closes a CDR3 of 14 amino acids. Here the CDR3 DNA is all that survives: 42 bases in frame from base 1. V is cut back by 5 bases and J by 2 bases, with 5 bases in the junction unmatched. The donors belonged to the validation cohort of about 110 subjects, which was separate from the approximately 700-subject first cohort. Libraries were constructed by the immunoSEQ multiplex PCR assay. Under the source paper's analysis protocol: A statistical classification framework was built to diagnose cytomegalovirus status from the catalog of TCR beta chain sequences. Held by TCRdb, this immuneACCESS table contains in-frame sequences only and omits some clones. Under half of the omission traces to an unresolved V gene where checked; the cause of the rest is unknown. That table is the source of V, J and clone size, and D and trimming were worked out from the DNA. Within this sample are 75,000 to 90,000 clones, with roughly 94% of them counted one time only. The ten largest make up more than 0.65% of the sample.

As concerns this clone: Its antigen has not been determined. Base qualities are not provided; no much larger clone lies one nucleotide away.

The sequence was obtained from a woman aged 18-29 years in good health and CMV-seronegative. Input material: PBMCs. Recombination joined TRBV14 with TRBJ1-2, with TRBD1 matching 7 junction bases. The DNA reads TGTGCCAGCAGCGCCGACAGGGCCAACTATGGCTACACCTTC. The translation is CASSADRANYGYTF.